This T cell receptor beta chain was captured by sequencing in a study of T cell repertoires in cytomegalovirus infection. General study findings and limits: Clonotype analysis showed dominance of the ex vivo response by HLA-C-restricted CMV-specific TCR beta clonotypes.

One entry per CDR3 protein results from TCRdb running MiXCR on the reads. The sample has around 70,000 distinct CDR3 sequences, 3.5% to 4% seen once. This clonotype has ten or more counts. Its target is not known. CDR1 is SGHTA and CDR2 is FQGNSA in the germline V gene. The ends were cut back, 5 bases at V and 3 bases at J, with 16 bases in the middle. The CDR3 contains 16 residues. The gene calls are TRBV7-2 and TRBJ2-2, with D possibly being TRBD2 (6 bases). The sequenced material came from PBMCs. The source of this sequence is a human donor in good health (CMV status not recorded). Some clones in this sample may be carry-over from other donors' samples. The DNA of the CDR3 is TGTGCCAGCAGCCCTACTAGCTTTCTGGACACCGGGGAGCTGTTTTTT. Translated, it gives CASSPTSFLDTGELFF. The full variable domain, rest sourced from reference TRBV7-2 and TRBJ2-2, is GAGVSQSPSNKVTEKGKDVELRCDPISGHTALYWYRQSLGQGLEFLIYFQGNSAPDKSGLPSDRFSAERTGGSVSTLTIQRTQQEDSAVYLCASSPTSFLDTGELFFGEGSRLTVL.